Listed below are T cell receptor beta chains from one sample, sequenced in a study of blood T cell repertoires in COVID-19. Measured with immunoSEQ multiplex PCR; TCRdb has only the in-frame clones, and not every one. The sample yields 200,000 to 300,000 clones, about 89% seen once. The specimen was PBMCs or T cells enriched from blood (not recorded which). The receptors shown here come from a man aged 35-49 years who had recovered from COVID-19. Both conserved end residues are trimmed from each CDR3. The D gene is left open where the match is weak.

J: TRBJ2-3
V: TRBV7-9
D: .
CDR3: ASTPQVKDTQY

J: TRBJ2-3
V: TRBV2
D: TRBD2
CDR3: ASSAWTSGGTDTQY

J: TRBJ1-5
V: TRBV19
D: .
CDR3: ASSTAGPQH

J: TRBJ2-7
V: TRBV5-1
D: .
CDR3: ASSLSVLGGAGSEQY

J: TRBJ2-2
V: TRBV9
D: TRBD2
CDR3: ASSPGRPGELF

J: TRBJ2-5
V: TRBV7-2
D: .
CDR3: ASSLGRETQY

J: TRBJ1-1
V: TRBV6-6
D: TRBD1
CDR3: ASSSSRQGRNTEAF

J: TRBJ1-3
V: TRBV7-2
D: .
CDR3: ASSLAGSSGNTIY

J: TRBJ2-3
V: TRBV7-2
D: TRBD2
CDR3: ASRWTSGRPDTQY

J: TRBJ1-2
V: TRBV30
D: TRBD1
CDR3: AWAGTGGSGYT

J: TRBJ1-3
V: TRBV6-5
D: .
CDR3: ASTKQEQRNTIY

J: TRBJ1-6
V: TRBV28
D: TRBD1
CDR3: ASSLPPGQNNSPLH

J: TRBJ1-5
V: TRBV7-2
D: .
CDR3: ASSLPGSNQPQH

J: TRBJ2-7
V: TRBV6-5
D: .
CDR3: ASSFSSPNEQY

J: TRBJ2-7
V: TRBV10-1
D: TRBD2
CDR3: ASSSSGGAYEQY

J: TRBJ1-3
V: TRBV19
D: .
CDR3: ASKGGYPPRSGNTIY

J: TRBJ2-5
V: TRBV27
D: .
CDR3: ASSLEFSGTQY

J: TRBJ1-4
V: TRBV4-1
D: .
CDR3: ASSHQTVEKLF

J: TRBJ2-5
V: TRBV27
D: TRBD2
CDR3: ASSLLPQSSGGMETQY

J: TRBJ2-7
V: TRBV9
D: .
CDR3: ASSVDGSGEQY

J: TRBJ1-6
V: TRBV25-1
D: TRBD1
CDR3: ASRQTGGYSPLH

J: TRBJ2-5
V: TRBV9
D: .
CDR3: ASSVDHITGETQY

J: TRBJ1-5
V: TRBV19
D: TRBD1
CDR3: ASRGGQGIQPQH

J: TRBJ1-5
V: TRBV4-1
D: .
CDR3: ASSDDSVGAYSNQPQH

J: TRBJ1-6
V: TRBV2
D: .
CDR3: ASSEQGYNSPLH

J: TRBJ1-2
V: TRBV29-1
D: TRBD1
CDR3: SVGQGAGGYT

J: TRBJ2-1
V: TRBV19
D: .
CDR3: ASSVQGPPTPYNEQF

J: TRBJ2-5
V: TRBV24-1
D: .
CDR3: ATSDLGGETQY

J: TRBJ1-3
V: TRBV6-5
D: TRBD1
CDR3: ASSPQTGVHTIY

J: TRBJ1-6
V: TRBV6-5
D: TRBD1
CDR3: ASSLQGAPDSLH

J: TRBJ2-7
V: TRBV29-1
D: TRBD1
CDR3: SVQTGGESEQY

J: TRBJ2-1
V: TRBV7-9
D: TRBD2
CDR3: ASRPPGLAANEQF

J: TRBJ2-5
V: TRBV7-3
D: .
CDR3: ASSLEVNRAQY

J: TRBJ1-2
V: TRBV6-2/TRBV6-3
D: TRBD1
CDR3: ASSMGQAINYGYT

J: TRBJ2-7
V: TRBV7-8
D: TRBD2
CDR3: ASSFFLRGALGSPYEQY

J: TRBJ1-1
V: TRBV7-9
D: .
CDR3: ASRDSVSTEAF

J: TRBJ1-6
V: TRBV21-1
D: .
CDR3: ASSRRGSTRGLNSPLH